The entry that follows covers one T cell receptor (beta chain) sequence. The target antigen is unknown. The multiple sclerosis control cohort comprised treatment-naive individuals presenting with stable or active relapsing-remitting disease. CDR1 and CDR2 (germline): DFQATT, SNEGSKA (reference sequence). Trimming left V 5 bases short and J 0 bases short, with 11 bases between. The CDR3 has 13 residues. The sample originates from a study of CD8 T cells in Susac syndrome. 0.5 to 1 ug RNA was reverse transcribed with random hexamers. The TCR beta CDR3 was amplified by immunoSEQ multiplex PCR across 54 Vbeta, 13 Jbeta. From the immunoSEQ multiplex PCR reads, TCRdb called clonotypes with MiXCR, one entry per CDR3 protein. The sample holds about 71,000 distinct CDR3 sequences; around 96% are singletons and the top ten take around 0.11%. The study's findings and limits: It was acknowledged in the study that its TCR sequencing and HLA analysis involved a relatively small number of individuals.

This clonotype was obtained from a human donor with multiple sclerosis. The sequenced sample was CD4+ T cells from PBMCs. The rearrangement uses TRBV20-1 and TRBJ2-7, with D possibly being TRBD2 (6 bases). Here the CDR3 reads CSAFRGSSYEQYF. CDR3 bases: TGCAGTGCTTTCCGGGGGAGCTCCTACGAGCAGTACTTC.